These 11 T cell receptor beta chains came from one sample sequenced in a study of blood T cell repertoires in COVID-19 (dated by TCRdb to 2018 to 2020). The library was produced with the immunoSEQ multiplex PCR assay. Here the immuneACCESS table is served through TCRdb, limited to in-frame sequences with V and J called. Missing clones are a known gap in these copies; in checked studies unresolved V genes cover under half, and the rest lacks a known reason. The sample data list around 360,000 clones, and roughly 86% of these were observed just once. Over 9.5% of the sample is taken by the ten largest. Source material: peripheral blood. These receptors were collected from a woman between 25 and 40 years old with COVID-19, enrolled during active disease.

The gene calls are TRBV30 and TRBJ1-2, with 10 bases matching TRBD1. Germline V CDR1 and CDR2: GTSNPN, SVGIG (reference sequence). This CDR3 contains 15 residues. The junction had 11 bases not matched to a gene; V was cut back by 6 bases and J by 4 bases. CDR3 coding DNA: TGTGCCTGTACATCAAGAGGGGACAGGGGCTATGGCTACACCTTC. Its protein product is CACTSRGDRGYGYTF.

The chain is built from TRBV7-2 and TRBJ1-2; 8 bases are shared with TRBD1. The CDR3 covers 15 residues. The germline CDR1 and CDR2 sequences are SGHTA and FQGNSA. V gave up 2 bases and J gave up 0 bases; unmatched junction bases: 2. The CDR3 DNA reads TGTGCCAGCAGCTTACAGGGGGCAGCTAACTATGGCTACACCTTC. Translating it yields CASSLQGAANYGYTF.

The CDR3 sequence is CAWRYRQGVREKLFF. The CDR3 coding sequence is TGTGCCTGGCGTTATCGACAGGGGGTTAGAGAAAAACTGTTTTTT. V is TRBV30 and J is TRBJ1-4, with 9 positions matching TRBD1. V lost 5 bases to trimming and J lost 8 bases; unmatched junction nucleotides: 12. The CDR3 has 15 amino acids. Germline assignment: CDR1 GTSNPN and CDR2 SVGIG (reference sequence).

This sequence joins TRBV5-1 and TRBJ1-1; 8 bases fit TRBD1. CDR1 is SGHRS and CDR2 is YFSETQ in the germline V gene. The CDR3 length is 13 residues. J was trimmed by 5 bases and V by 7 bases; bases with no gene match: 7. The CDR3 here is CASSTQGVTEAFF. In DNA, the CDR3 is TGCGCCAGCTCTACACAGGGGGTGACTGAAGCTTTCTTT.

With respect to this clone: The sample carries other DNA sequences with the same CDR3. V gene TRBV6-5 combines with J gene TRBJ2-2; possible D gene TRBD2, 5 bases. Trimming removed 6 bases from V and 1 base from J, with 6 bases in between. CDR3 length: 13 amino acids. The germline V gene encodes CDR1 MNHEY and CDR2 SVGAGI. In DNA form, the CDR3 reads TGTGCCAGCAGCCGGGGGAACACCGGGGAGCTGTTTTTT. Residues: CASSRGNTGELFF.

The CDR3 sequence is CASSGTLGTGGTKGYTF. In DNA form, the CDR3 reads TGTGCCAGCAGTGGTACCCTCGGGACAGGGGGCACGAAGGGCTACACCTTC. The chain employs TRBV6-1 and TRBJ1-2, with TRBD1 matching 12 bases. Germline CDR1 reads MNHNS; CDR2 reads SASEGT. The trim removed 4 bases at V and 8 bases at J, leaving 14 bases unmatched. There are 17 residues in the CDR3.

The chain uses TRBV27 and TRBJ2-2; 8 nucleotides match TRBD1. There are 15 residues in the CDR3. Looked up from germline, CDR1 is MNHEY and CDR2 is SMNVEV (reference sequence). V shed 4 bases and J 4 bases; nucleotides not matched to a gene: 5. Here the CDR3 reads CASSSFRGPTGELFF. The CDR3 region has the DNA TGTGCCAGCAGTTCCTTCAGGGGGCCCACCGGGGAGCTGTTTTTT.

This clone came up once. The chain combines TRBV30 with TRBJ1-1; a possible D gene is TRBD1 (5 bases). The CDR3 sequence is 16 residues long. V shed 0 bases and J shed 3 bases, with 17 bases lying between them. The germline V gene encodes CDR1 GTSNPN and CDR2 SVGIG (reference sequence). The CDR3 here is CAWSVSPEWGDTEAFF. The CDR3 nucleotides are TGTGCCTGGAGTGTATCTCCCGAATGGGGGGACACTGAAGCTTTCTTT.

V and J are TRBV7-3 and TRBJ2-3; 13 nucleotides match TRBD2. This CDR3 comprises 15 residues. Germline V gene data show CDR1 as SGHTA and CDR2 as FQGTGA. Trimming took 5 bases from V and 5 from J; bases not matched to a gene: 4. In DNA, the CDR3 is TGTGCCAGCAGCCTCGGACTAGCGGGAGAAGATACGCAGTATTTT. Its translation: CASSLGLAGEDTQYF.

The chain uses TRBV2 and TRBJ2-7; perhaps TRBD1 as D (6 bases). The germline V gene encodes CDR1 SNHLY and CDR2 FYNNEI. The CDR3 has 15 amino acids. The V gene lost 3 bases and the J gene lost 3 bases, with 15 bases spanning the gap. This CDR3 reads CASSDMGANLYEQYF. For the CDR3, the DNA is TGTGCCAGCAGTGATATGGGGGCAAATCTCTACGAGCAGTACTTC.

V and J are TRBV5-8 and TRBJ2-1; 10 bases line up with TRBD1. CDR3 length equals 16 residues. Trimming at V came to 0 bases and at J to 4 bases, leaving 4 bases not matched to a gene. Germline V gene sequence: CDR1 SGHTS, CDR2 YDEGEE. CDR3 sequence (DNA): TGTGCCAGCAGCTTGGGACAGGGGGCTGTGTACAATGAGCAGTTCTTC. Protein product: CASSLGQGAVYNEQFF.